In its sample, the clone carrying this T cell receptor (beta chain) was seen many times. Sequence at one end of the junction differs from germline and may be a read error. At the DNA level, this CDR3 is encoded by other sequences in the same sample as well. This CDR3 has 13 residues. Germline V gene lookup returns CDR1 MNHNS and CDR2 SASEGT. TCRdb reanalyzed the PCR reads via MiXCR. The sample records around 31,000 clones, 15% to 20% being singletons. Before thyroid surgery, none of the patients had received any treatment. The source of the sample is a study of metastatic and nonmetastatic thyroid tumors. Study in general: Malignant and benign thyroid patients had repertoires compared in peripheral blood and tumor or nodule tissue.

The material sequenced was blood. V gene TRBV6-1 combines with J gene TRBJ1-2, with D uncertain. The receptor's source is a female donor with papillary thyroid cancer or a benign thyroid nodule (not recorded which). Some clones in this sample may be carry-over from other donors' samples. The CDR3 DNA reads TGTGCCAGTAGTGCTGGAGGTTCCTATGGCTACACCTTC. It translates to CASSAGGSYGYTF.